The 22 T cell receptor beta chains in this list originate from one sample, sequenced in a study of cytomegalovirus exposure and HLA in healthy donors. With 60 Vbeta and 13 Jbeta primers, the PCR was carried out. Repertoires were generated with immunoSEQ multiplex PCR, while TCRdb's copy carries only in-frame clones and drops some. The data show roughly 190,000 clones, around 79% seen once. The sample taken for sequencing was PBMCs. These receptors originate from a woman aged 50 to 60 in good health and CMV-seronegative.

The rearrangement links TRBV19 to TRBJ1-1; D uncertain. Trimming left V 5 bases short and J 5 bases short, with 18 bases between. Germline V gene data show CDR1 as LNHDA and CDR2 as SQIVND (reference sequence). CDR3 length: 15 amino acids. The CDR3 DNA reads TGTGCCAGTAGTCGGGGAACCCTTCGTGGAACTGAAGCTTTCTTT. It encodes CASSRGTLRGTEAFF.

This rearrangement joins TRBV7-3 to TRBJ1-1, with a weak D call TRBD1 (6 bases). CDR1 and CDR2 from the germline V gene are SGHTA and FQGTGA. This CDR3 has 13 amino acids. V lost 5 bases and J lost 7, with 14 bases in between. The DNA of the CDR3 is TGTGCCAGCAGCGCAAACAGGGCTAGTGAAGCTTTCTTT. Amino acids: CASSANRASEAFF.

V is TRBV28 and J is TRBJ2-1; TRBD2 matches at 9 bases. J gave up 0 bases and V 2 bases, and 8 bases lay outside the gene matches. The CDR3 is made up of 18 amino acids. CDR1 is MDHEN, CDR2 SYDVKM, per germline. The CDR3 spells CASSLPFSGRHSYNEQFF. In DNA form, the CDR3 reads TGTGCCAGCAGTTTACCCTTCAGCGGGAGGCACTCCTACAATGAGCAGTTCTTC.

V is TRBV9 and J is TRBJ2-1; unclear D gene. This CDR3 has 15 amino acids. Trimming pared 2 bases from V and 3 bases from J, leaving 12 bases between. The V gene's germline CDR1 is SGDLS and CDR2 YYNGEE. CDR3 DNA: TGTGCCAGCAGCGTGGAAGGCGGCTACTACAATGAGCAGTTCTTC. Its translation: CASSVEGGYYNEQFF.

The chain links TRBV27 to TRBJ2-3; 8 nucleotides align to TRBD1. Germline V gives CDR1 MNHEY, CDR2 SMNVEV (reference sequence). The V and J ends lost 8 bases and 5 bases, in that order; junction bases with no gene match: 18. The CDR3 totals 17 residues. As DNA, the CDR3 is TGTGCCAGCCTCTCTACTCGGGCGACAGGGGACAGAGATACGCAGTATTTT. Its protein product is CASLSTRATGDRDTQYF.

The V call is TRBV11-3, the J call TRBJ2-1, with 10 nucleotides matching TRBD2. The germline gives CDR1 SGHNT, CDR2 YENEEA. This CDR3 has 15 residues. Unmatched junction bases numbered 9, after V lost 6 bases and J lost 7 bases. The CDR3 coding sequence is TGTGCCAGCAGGCGCGTGGGACTAGCGACGAATGAGCAGTTCTTC. Translating it yields CASRRVGLATNEQFF. The full variable domain, completed using reference TRBV11-3 and TRBJ2-1, is EAGVVQSPRYKIIEKKQPVAFWCNPISGHNTLYWYLQNLGQGPELLIRYENEEAVDDSQLPKDRFSAERLKGVDSTLKIQPAELGDSAVYLCASRRVGLATNEQFFGPGTRLTVL.

The chain is built from TRBV28 and TRBJ1-2; D might be TRBD1 (5 bases). Germline lookup yields CDR1 MDHEN and CDR2 SYDVKM. This CDR3 region has 12 residues. V was cut by 4 bases and J by 2 bases, with 5 bases left in between. CDR3 protein: CASSYRNYGYTF. The CDR3 coding sequence is TGTGCCAGCAGTTACAGGAACTATGGCTACACCTTC.

DNA of the CDR3: TGTGCCAGCCAGGCCGGACAGGGGTGGTATGGCTACACCTTC. Encoded protein: CASQAGQGWYGYTF. The V gene is TRBV6-5, the J gene TRBJ1-2; 9 nucleotides agree with TRBD1. Germline trimming cut 8 bases from V and 5 bases from J; bases unmatched to any gene: 9. The CDR3 is made up of 14 amino acids. Germline CDR1 is MNHEY and CDR2 is SVGAGI.

This chain uses TRBV10-2 with TRBJ2-1; 15 nucleotides line up with TRBD2. Germline CDR1 WSHSY, CDR2 SAAADI. J lost 15 bases, V lost 6 bases, and 9 bases had no gene match. This CDR3 is 14 amino acids long. The CDR3 loop is CASRGTSGGHKWFF. CDR3 nucleotide sequence: TGCGCCAGCAGGGGGACTAGCGGGGGGCACAAGTGGTTCTTC.

The rearrangement uses TRBV2 and TRBJ1-5; TRBD1 might be the D (5 bases). Germline CDR1 and CDR2: SNHLY and FYNNEI. The germline V and J ends were trimmed by 3 bases and 0 bases, with 21 bases remaining between them. The CDR3 totals 19 residues. CDR3: CASSDSSGGGAYSNQPQHF. In nucleotides, the CDR3 is TGTGCCAGCAGTGATTCGAGTGGGGGAGGGGCTTATAGCAATCAGCCCCAGCATTTT.

This clone came up a few times. The J gene is TRBJ1-1, the V gene TRBV5-1; 7 bases are shared with TRBD1. In germline, CDR1 is SGHRS, CDR2 YFSETQ. The CDR3 contains 16 residues. Trimming took 4 bases from V and 1 from J; bases not matched to a gene: 10. CDR3 sequence: CASSLRGTVTNTEAFF. The CDR3 bases are TGCGCCAGCAGCCTGAGGGGGACAGTTACGAACACTGAAGCTTTCTTT.

This clone was counted a few times. CDR3 bases: TGTGCCAGCAGTTATGGACAGACCTACGAGCAGTACTTC. This sequence encodes CASSYGQTYEQYF. The chain has TRBV6-5 and TRBJ2-7; maybe TRBD1 (6 bases). The germline V gene encodes CDR1 MNHEY and CDR2 SVGAGI. V was cut by 3 bases and J by 2 bases, with 8 bases left in between. CDR3 size: 13 residues.

The V gene is TRBV9, the J gene TRBJ2-2; 8 bases fit TRBD1. This CDR3 contains 17 residues. The V segment lost 0 bases and the J segment 1 base; nucleotides outside the gene matches: 5. Per germline, CDR1 SGDLS and CDR2 YYNGEE. The CDR3 reads CASSVGGGTGNTGELFF. Here the CDR3 DNA reads TGTGCCAGCAGCGTAGGAGGTGGGACAGGGAACACCGGGGAGCTGTTTTTT.

The chain has TRBV13 and TRBJ2-5; D is perhaps TRBD2 (6 bases). The CDR3 runs 14 residues. Between the trimmed V and J ends, which lost 5 bases and 5 bases, there was a span of 15 bases. Germline values: CDR1 PRHDT, CDR2 FYEKMQ (reference sequence). CDR3 in amino acids: CASSLGGRGETQYF. Here the CDR3 DNA reads TGTGCCAGCAGCCTCGGGGGTCGCGGGGAGACCCAGTACTTC.

The chain links TRBV5-1 to TRBJ1-1, with D tentatively TRBD1 (5 bases). V was shortened by 2 bases and J by 8 bases, with 19 bases between the two germline ends. Germline CDR1 SGHRS, CDR2 YFSETQ. CDR3 length: 15 amino acids. The CDR3 region is CASSFSAGLGVEAFF. Written as DNA, the CDR3 is TGCGCCAGCAGCTTCTCAGCAGGCCTAGGGGTAGAAGCTTTCTTT. The full variable domain, completed using reference TRBV5-1 and TRBJ1-1, is KAGVTQTPRYLIKTRGQQVTLSCSPISGHRSVSWYQQTPGQGLQFLFEYFSETQRNKGNFPGRFSGRQFSNSRSEMNVSTLELGDSALYLCASSFSAGLGVEAFFGQGTRLTVV.

This clone appeared once. The gene calls are TRBV7-9 and TRBJ2-5; D ambiguous. The V and J ends lost 3 bases and 3 bases respectively, with 8 bases between them. This CDR3 spans 13 amino acids. From germline, CDR1 is SEHNR and CDR2 FQNEAQ (reference sequence). The CDR3 DNA reads TGTGCCAGCAGCTTCGGAACAGAAGAGACCCAGTACTTC. Translated: CASSFGTEETQYF.

This chain uses TRBV5-4 with TRBJ2-3, with D perhaps TRBD1 (7 bases). The germline V and J ends were trimmed by 1 base and 5 bases, with 11 bases remaining between them. Germline V gives CDR1 SGHNT, CDR2 YYREEE (reference sequence). The CDR3 length is 14 residues. The CDR3 DNA reads TGTGCCAGCAGCTTGCAGGGGGGCCAAGATACGCAGTATTTT. It specifies CASSLQGGQDTQYF.

V and J are TRBV6-1 and TRBJ1-1; unclear D gene. The CDR3 sequence is 14 residues long. V was pared by 7 bases and J by 4 bases, with 16 bases between. Germline V gene sequence: CDR1 MNHNS, CDR2 SASEGT. The CDR3 is CASTEVGGSTEAFF. The CDR3 nucleotides read TGTGCCAGCACCGAGGTAGGTGGGAGCACTGAAGCTTTCTTT.

J is TRBJ2-1 and V is TRBV7-2, with 7 bases that match TRBD1. Germline-derived CDR1 and CDR2 are SGHTA and FQGNSA. Trimming took 3 bases from V and 1 from J; bases not matched to a gene: 3. This CDR3 has 15 amino acids. The CDR3 is CASSFTTGSYNEQFF. In DNA form, the CDR3 reads TGTGCCAGCAGCTTTACGACAGGGTCCTACAATGAGCAGTTCTTC.

This clone was seen a few times. The chain joins TRBV20-1 to TRBJ2-7, with D possibly matching TRBD2 (5 bases). V lost 4 bases, J lost 6 bases, and 10 bases lay in between. The germline V gene has CDR1 DFQATT and CDR2 SNEGSKA (reference sequence). The CDR3 has 11 amino acids. The CDR3 here is CSATRELEQYF. The CDR3 DNA is TGCAGTGCTACGAGGGAGCTCGAGCAGTACTTC.

Remarks on this clone: A read error may produce the germline difference seen at one junction end. In nucleotides, the CDR3 is TGTGCTAGCAGTTTGAGTCGGGACAGGGGACTTTATGGCTACACCTTC. As protein: CASSLSRDRGLYGYTF. The chain employs TRBV7-7 and TRBJ1-2; the match to TRBD1 covers 10 bases. CDR3 length: 16 amino acids. Germline-derived CDR1 and CDR2 are SSHAT and FNYEAQ (reference sequence).

The chain joins TRBV5-1 to TRBJ2-2, with D maybe TRBD2 (5 bases). CDR1 is SGHRS and CDR2 is YFSETQ in the germline V gene. The CDR3 is 14 residues long. V was shortened by 7 bases and J by 0 bases, with 10 bases between the two germline ends. The CDR3 sequence is CASSRETNTGELFF. Written as DNA, the CDR3 is TGCGCCAGCTCCCGGGAAACGAACACCGGGGAGCTGTTTTTT.